This TCR beta chain was obtained from a study of blood T cell repertoires in COVID-19. Study overall: T cells, B-cell-depleted T cells, or PBMCs supplied cDNA or gDNA.

Assay used: immunoSEQ multiplex PCR; TCRdb lists only in-frame clones, some missing. The sample has around 300,000 clones; roughly 90% are singletons. Either two negative PCRs, clearance, or symptom resolution qualified Cohort 3 donors as recovered. The CDR3 extends over 14 amino acids. Germline assignment: CDR1 SNHLY and CDR2 FYNNEI. V was pared by 4 bases and J by 5 bases, with 14 bases between. V and J are TRBV2 and TRBJ1-1; the D is unclear. The sequence was obtained from a woman in her twenties or thirties who had recovered from COVID-19. The sample was PBMCs or T cells enriched from blood (not recorded which). The CDR3 DNA reads TGTGCCAGCAGTGTGTTGCCGAGAGAGACTGAAGCTTTCTTT. The encoded protein is CASSVLPRETEAFF.